This entry features one T cell receptor beta chain sequence. The antigen remains unidentified. J gave up 2 bases and V 8 bases, and 2 bases lay outside the gene matches. Germline assignment: CDR1 LGHDT and CDR2 YNNKEL (reference sequence). The CDR3 consists of 13 residues. TCRdb processed the 5' RACE reads anew with MiXCR; each CDR3 protein has one entry. This table holds roughly 380,000 distinct CDR3 sequences, around 30% found once. This sample stems from a study of identical twins' blood T cells. General observations from the study: Twins shared about as many clonotypes as their cloneset sizes predicted.

The sequenced sample was PBMCs. The receptor comes from a woman aged 18 to 49 in good health. The chain links TRBV3-1 to TRBJ2-2; TRBD1 matches 7 bases. The CDR3 region is CASQGVNTGELFF. The CDR3, as DNA: TGTGCCAGCCAGGGGGTCAACACCGGGGAGCTGTTTTTT.